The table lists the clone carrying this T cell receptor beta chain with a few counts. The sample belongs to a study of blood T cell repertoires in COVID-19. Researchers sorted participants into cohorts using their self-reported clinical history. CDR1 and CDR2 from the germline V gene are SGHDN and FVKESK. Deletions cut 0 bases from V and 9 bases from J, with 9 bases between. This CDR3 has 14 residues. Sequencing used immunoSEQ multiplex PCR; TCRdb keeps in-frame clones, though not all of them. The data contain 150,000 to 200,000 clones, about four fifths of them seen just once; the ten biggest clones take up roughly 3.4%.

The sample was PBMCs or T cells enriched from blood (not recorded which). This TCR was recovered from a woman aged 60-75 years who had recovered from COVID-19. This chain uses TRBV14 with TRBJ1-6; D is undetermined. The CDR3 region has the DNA TGTGCCAGCAGCCAAGACCACAGAAGTTCACCCCTCCACTTT. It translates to CASSQDHRSSPLHF.